This T cell receptor (beta chain) was captured in a study of T cells in Graves' hyperthyroidism and ophthalmopathy. Amplified TCR beta CDR3 regions derived from RNA transcripts. First-round RT-PCR with HTBI primers amplified the TCR CDR3 region. MiXCR, run by TCRdb on the multiplex PCR reads, gives a single entry per CDR3 protein. The data hold about 400,000 distinct CDR3 sequences, with 15% to 19% observed a single time. The PBMCs had their origin in 7.5 to 10 ml of fresh peripheral blood. This clonotype has a count of ten or more. Sequenced input: blood. The source of this sequence is a woman aged 18-29 years with Graves' hyperthyroidism.

Written as DNA, the CDR3 is TGTGCCACCAGTGATCAAGGTCAGACAGGGAATGATACGCAGTATTTT. This translates into CATSDQGQTGNDTQYF. The chain uses TRBV24-1 and TRBJ2-3; the match to TRBD1 covers 7 bases. The CDR3 consists of 16 residues. J was trimmed by 6 bases and V by 3 bases; bases with no gene match: 11. Germline CDR1 is KGHDR and CDR2 is SFDVKD.